This TCR beta chain is from a study of T cell responses to AZD1222 COVID-19 vaccine. The CDR3 length is 14 residues. Per germline, CDR1 GTSNPN and CDR2 SVGIG (reference sequence). V was shortened by 0 bases and J by 9 bases, with 17 bases between the two germline ends. Sequenced by immunoSEQ multiplex PCR; TCRdb stores in-frame clones only, minus some. The table has approximately 140,000 clones, around 83% seen once; the top ten hold approximately 4%. The TCR originated in an adult in good health. This specimen was peripheral blood, taken on day 0 of MenACWY control vaccination. V is TRBV30 and J is TRBJ1-1; possible D gene TRBD1, 5 bases. In DNA, the CDR3 is TGTGCCTGGAGTGTGCCGGAGCGAGGGACTCAAGCTTTCTTT. Amino acid sequence: CAWSVPERGTQAFF.